This T cell receptor (beta chain) comes out of a study of T-cell memory formation after mild COVID-19. Study at large: TCR clusters were largely donor specific. Study-level findings and limits: Later expanders leaned toward CD4+, whereas clones contracting from day 15 to 85 were balanced CD4/CD8. The study found contracting CD4+ clones mainly in CM and EM and contracting CD8+ clones in EMRA.

This clonotype was counted a single time. Its antigen is not known. Using its own MiXCR run on the 5' RACE reads, TCRdb lists one record per CDR3 protein. The profile shows 150,000 to 200,000 distinct CDR3 sequences, about a third of them singletons. The CDR3 is 14 residues long. Trimming stripped 4 bases from V and 10 bases from J, with 18 bases between. The germline gives CDR1 SGHRS, CDR2 YFSETQ. The sample consisted of PBMCs or a T cell subset sorted from them (not recorded which). This rearrangement joins TRBV5-1 to TRBJ2-1, with a tentative D call TRBD2 (6 bases). The clonotype originates from an adult woman who had mild COVID-19 (a few samples of this study predate the infection). Cell type and time point are not known. The CDR3 DNA reads as TGCGCCAGCAGCGCTCGGCTAGCGACAGACGAGCAGTTCTTC. This gives the protein CASSARLATDEQFF.